These 9 T cell receptor beta chains came from one sample sequenced in a study of patients and donors after allogeneic stem cell transplantation. TCRdb reprocessed the RT-PCR reads via MiXCR and lists one record per CDR3 protein. The sample records around 150,000 distinct CDR3 sequences, roughly 35% being singletons. Sample: blood, either unsorted or a sorted T cell fraction (not recorded which). The receptors originated from a human donor who was either an allogeneic HSCT recipient or a stem cell or donor lymphocyte infusion donor (not recorded which). It is not recorded whose cells these are; they may come from a transplant donor.

The V gene is TRBV4-3, the J gene TRBJ1-1; D ambiguous. Trimming pared 0 bases from V and 4 bases from J, leaving 15 bases between. Looked up from germline, CDR1 is LGHNA and CDR2 is YSLEER. The CDR3 contains 16 residues. CDR3 sequence reads: CASSQDSREVGTEAFF. CDR3 coding DNA: TGCGCCAGCAGCCAAGATAGTAGGGAGGTAGGCACTGAAGCTTTCTTT.

A few counts support this clonotype. The chain recombines TRBV12-3 or TRBV12-4 with TRBJ1-4; TRBD1 matches at 9 bases. The V segment lost 3 bases and the J segment 12 bases; nucleotides outside the gene matches: 8. The CDR3 sequence is 14 residues long. The CDR3 is CASSLGTGRGELFF. CDR3 DNA: TGTGCCAGCAGTTTGGGGACAGGGCGTGGAGAACTGTTTTTT.

In its sample, this clonotype was seen a few times. CDR3 sequence: CASSSELVFGKQKLFF. CDR3 nucleotides: TGTGCCAGCAGCTCTGAGTTGGTGTTCGGCAAGCAAAAACTGTTTTTT. This rearrangement joins TRBV7-9 to TRBJ1-4; no clear D. V was clipped by 4 bases and J by 9 bases, with 21 bases between them. CDR3 length equals 16 residues. Germline V gene data show CDR1 as SEHNR and CDR2 as FQNEAQ (reference sequence).

This sequence joins TRBV6-2 or TRBV6-3 and TRBJ1-4; no clear D gene. Germline CDR1 reads MNHEY; CDR2 reads SVGEGT. V lost 0 bases, J lost 5 bases, and 13 bases lay in between. CDR3 length equals 16 residues. In DNA form, the CDR3 reads TGTGCCAGCAGTTACTCGCCCAGCTCGGACAATGAAAAACTGTTTTTT. Protein: CASSYSPSSDNEKLFF.

The chain has TRBV7-2 and TRBJ2-1, with TRBD2 matching over 9 bases. Trimming removed 2 bases from V and 5 bases from J; junction bases left unmatched: 7. Germline CDR1 and CDR2: SGHTA and FQGNSA. The CDR3 sequence is 16 residues long. Written as DNA, the CDR3 is TGTGCCAGCAGCTTAAGAGCGGGGGGACTAAACAATGAGCAGTTCTTC. It is translated as CASSLRAGGLNNEQFF.

The rearrangement uses TRBV29-1 and TRBJ1-1, with TRBD1 matching over 9 bases. CDR1 and CDR2 from the germline V gene are SQVTM and ANQGSEA. V lost 7 bases, J lost 4 bases, and 7 bases stayed unmatched. The CDR3 is 13 amino acids. The CDR3, as DNA: TGCAGCGAGTGGACAGGGGTAGTCACTGAAGCTTTCTTT. Its translation is CSEWTGVVTEAFF.

This clonotype was counted a few times. This rearrangement joins TRBV12-5 to TRBJ2-1, with D tentatively TRBD1 (5 bases). The V end lost 6 bases, the J end lost 7 bases, and 16 bases lay between the germline ends. Germline loops: CDR1 LGHNT, CDR2 FRNRAP. The CDR3 contains 14 residues. Here the CDR3 reads CASGLGAGRNEQFF. CDR3 in DNA: TGTGCTAGTGGCCTAGGCGCAGGGCGGAATGAGCAGTTCTTC.

This clonotype was observed a few times. This chain links TRBV14 with TRBJ1-6, with D unresolved. The CDR3 is made up of 14 amino acids. CDR1 and CDR2 (germline): SGHDN, FVKESK. V was clipped by 1 base and J by 8 bases, with 9 bases between them. CDR3 coding DNA: TGTGCCAGCAGCCAAGGTCCAAGTTATTCACCCCTCCACTTT. Protein product: CASSQGPSYSPLHF.

This clonotype was counted between two and nine times. The V and J genes are TRBV29-1 and TRBJ2-5; 8 nucleotides line up with TRBD1. This CDR3 contains 12 residues. The germline V gene has CDR1 SQVTM and CDR2 ANQGSEA. Unmatched junction bases numbered 5, after V lost 6 bases and J lost 5 bases. Here the CDR3 reads CSVDDRGETQYF. CDR3 bases: TGCAGCGTGGATGACAGGGGTGAGACCCAGTACTTC. Supplemented by reference TRBV29-1 and TRBJ2-5, the full variable domain reads SAVISQKPSRDICQRGTSLTIQCQVDSQVTMMFWYRQQPGQSLTLIATANQGSEATYESGFVIDKFPISRPNLTFSTLTVSNMSPEDSSIYLCSVDDRGETQYFGPGTRLLVL.